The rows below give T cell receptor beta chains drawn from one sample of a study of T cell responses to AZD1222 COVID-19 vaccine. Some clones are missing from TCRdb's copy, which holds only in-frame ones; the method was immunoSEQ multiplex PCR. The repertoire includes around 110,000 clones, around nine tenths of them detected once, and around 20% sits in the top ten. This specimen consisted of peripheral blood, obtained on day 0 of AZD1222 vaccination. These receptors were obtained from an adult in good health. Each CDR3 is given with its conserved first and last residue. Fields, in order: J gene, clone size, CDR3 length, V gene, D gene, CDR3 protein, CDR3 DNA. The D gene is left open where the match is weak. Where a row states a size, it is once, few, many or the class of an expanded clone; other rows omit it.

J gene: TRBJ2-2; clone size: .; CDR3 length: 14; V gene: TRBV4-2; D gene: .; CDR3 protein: CASSLNQKVGELFF; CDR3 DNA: TGTGCCAGCAGCCTCAATCAGAAGGTCGGGGAGCTGTTTTTT
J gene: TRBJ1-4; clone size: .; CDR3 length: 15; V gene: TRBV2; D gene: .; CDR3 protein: CASSEMTGRNEKLFF; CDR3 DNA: TGTGCCAGCAGTGAAATGACAGGTCGAAATGAAAAACTGTTTTTT
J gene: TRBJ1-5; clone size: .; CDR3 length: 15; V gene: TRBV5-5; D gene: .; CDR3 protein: CASSLEGHSNQPQHF; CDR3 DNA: TGTGCCAGCAGCTTGGAAGGCCATAGCAATCAGCCCCAGCATTTT
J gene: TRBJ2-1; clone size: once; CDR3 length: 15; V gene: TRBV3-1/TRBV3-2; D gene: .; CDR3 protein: CASSQGIGGHNEQFF; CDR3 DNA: TGTGCCAGCAGCCAAGGTATTGGGGGGCACAATGAGCAGTTCTTC
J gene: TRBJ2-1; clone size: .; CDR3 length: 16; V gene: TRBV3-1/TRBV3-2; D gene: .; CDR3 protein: CASSQDKAGWLNEQFF; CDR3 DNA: TGTGCCAGCAGCCAAGATAAGGCAGGGTGGCTCAATGAGCAGTTCTTC
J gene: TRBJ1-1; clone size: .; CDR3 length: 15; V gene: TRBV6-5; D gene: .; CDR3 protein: CASSFRRVVNTEAFF; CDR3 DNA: TGTGCCAGCAGTTTTCGTCGGGTGGTGAACACTGAAGCTTTCTTT
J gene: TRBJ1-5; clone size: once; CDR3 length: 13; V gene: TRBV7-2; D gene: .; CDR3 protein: CASSLSGNQPQHF; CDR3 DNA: TGTGCCAGCAGCCTTTCGGGGAACCAGCCCCAGCATTTT
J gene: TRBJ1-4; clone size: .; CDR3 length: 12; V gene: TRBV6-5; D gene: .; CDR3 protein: CASRSDKEKLFF; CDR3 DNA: TGTGCCAGCAGGAGCGACAAGGAAAAACTGTTTTTT
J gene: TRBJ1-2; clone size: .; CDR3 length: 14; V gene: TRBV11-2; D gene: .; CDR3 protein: CASSSPGWNYGYTF; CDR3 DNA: TGTGCCAGCAGCTCCCCCGGATGGAACTATGGCTACACCTTC
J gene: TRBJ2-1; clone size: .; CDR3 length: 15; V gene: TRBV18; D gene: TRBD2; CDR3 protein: CASSPFAAGSNEQFF; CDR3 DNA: TGTGCCAGCTCACCCTTTGCAGCGGGGAGCAATGAGCAGTTCTTC
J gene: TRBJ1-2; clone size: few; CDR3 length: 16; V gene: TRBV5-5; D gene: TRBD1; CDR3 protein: CASSLIEQGANYGYTF; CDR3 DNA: TGTGCCAGCAGCTTAATAGAACAGGGGGCTAACTATGGCTACACCTTC
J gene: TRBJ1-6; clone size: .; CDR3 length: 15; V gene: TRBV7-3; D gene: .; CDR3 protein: CASSLGLTPNSPLHF; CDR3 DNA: TGTGCCAGCAGCTTAGGTCTGACCCCGAATTCACCCCTCCACTTT
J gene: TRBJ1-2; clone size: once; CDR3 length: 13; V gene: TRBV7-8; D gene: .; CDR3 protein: CASSLAGAKGYTF; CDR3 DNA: TGTGCCAGCAGCTTAGCAGGGGCGAAGGGCTACACCTTC
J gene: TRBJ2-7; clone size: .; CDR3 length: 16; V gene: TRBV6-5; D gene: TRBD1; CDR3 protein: CASSYLGGTGAYEQYF; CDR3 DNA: TGTGCCAGCAGCTACCTAGGGGGGACAGGAGCCTACGAGCAGTACTTC
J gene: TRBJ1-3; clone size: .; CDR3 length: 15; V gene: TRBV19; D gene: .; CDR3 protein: CAALSGGAGGNTIYF; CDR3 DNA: TGTGCCGCCTTGTCCGGCGGGGCAGGCGGAAACACCATATATTTT
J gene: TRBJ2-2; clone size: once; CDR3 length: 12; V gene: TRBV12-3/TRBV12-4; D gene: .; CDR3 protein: CASSLLTGELFF; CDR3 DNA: TGTGCCAGCAGCCTATTAACCGGGGAGCTGTTTTTT
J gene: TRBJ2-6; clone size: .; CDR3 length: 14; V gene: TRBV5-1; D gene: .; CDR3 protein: CASSLASGANVLTF; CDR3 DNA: TGCGCCAGCAGCTTGGCCTCTGGGGCCAACGTCCTGACTTTC
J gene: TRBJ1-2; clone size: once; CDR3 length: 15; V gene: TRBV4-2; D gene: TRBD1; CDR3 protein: CASSQDLGGTGTSNF; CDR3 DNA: TGTGCCAGCAGCCAAGACCTCGGGGGGACAGGGACTTCGAACTTC
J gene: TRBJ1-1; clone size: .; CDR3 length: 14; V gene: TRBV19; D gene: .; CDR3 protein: CASSIRGLNTEAFF; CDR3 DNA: TGTGCCAGTAGTATTCGAGGGCTGAACACTGAAGCTTTCTTT
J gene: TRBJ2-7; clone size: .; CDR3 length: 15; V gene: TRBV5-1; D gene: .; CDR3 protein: CASSLGRDKSYEQYF; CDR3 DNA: TGCGCCAGCAGCTTGGGACGGGACAAGTCCTACGAGCAGTACTTC
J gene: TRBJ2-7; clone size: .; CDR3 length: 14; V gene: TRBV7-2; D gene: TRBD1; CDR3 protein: CASSPGTGNYEQYF; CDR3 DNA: TGTGCCAGCAGCCCCGGGACAGGGAACTACGAGCAGTACTTC
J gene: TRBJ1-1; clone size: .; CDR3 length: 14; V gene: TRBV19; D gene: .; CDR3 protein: CASTQRTGFAEAFF; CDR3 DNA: TGTGCCAGTACCCAAAGAACAGGGTTCGCTGAAGCTTTCTTT
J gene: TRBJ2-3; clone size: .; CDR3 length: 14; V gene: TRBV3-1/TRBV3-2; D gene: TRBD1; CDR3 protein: CASSAQGAADTQYF; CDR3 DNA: TGTGCCAGCAGCGCTCAGGGGGCGGCAGATACGCAGTATTTT
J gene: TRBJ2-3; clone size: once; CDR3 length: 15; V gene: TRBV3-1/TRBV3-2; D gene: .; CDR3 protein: CASSQVRGVTDTQYF; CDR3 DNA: TGTGCCAGCAGCCAAGTGCGGGGAGTGACAGATACGCAGTATTTT
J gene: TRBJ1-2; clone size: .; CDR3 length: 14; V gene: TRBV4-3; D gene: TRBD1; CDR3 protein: CASSQDKGARGYTF; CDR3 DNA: TGCGCCAGCAGCCAAGATAAGGGGGCGCGCGGCTACACCTTC
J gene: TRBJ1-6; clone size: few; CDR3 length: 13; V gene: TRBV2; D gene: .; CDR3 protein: CASSAGSRGPLHF; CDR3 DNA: TGTGCCAGCAGTGCCGGTAGTAGGGGTCCCCTCCACTTT
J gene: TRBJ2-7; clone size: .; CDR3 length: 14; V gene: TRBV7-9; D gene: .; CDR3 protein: CASSLGGRPGEQYF; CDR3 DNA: TGTGCCAGCAGCTTAGGGGGGCGCCCCGGCGAGCAGTACTTC
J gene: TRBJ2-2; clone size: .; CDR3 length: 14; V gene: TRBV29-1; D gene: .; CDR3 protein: CSVVGPGNTGELFF; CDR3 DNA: TGCAGCGTTGTAGGACCGGGGAACACCGGGGAGCTGTTTTTT
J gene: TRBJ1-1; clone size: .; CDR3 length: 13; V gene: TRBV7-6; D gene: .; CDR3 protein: CASSTTWNAEAFF; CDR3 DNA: TGTGCCAGCAGCACAACGTGGAACGCTGAAGCTTTCTTT
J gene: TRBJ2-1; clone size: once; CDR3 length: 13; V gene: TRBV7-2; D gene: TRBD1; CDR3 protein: CASSLANRGEQFF; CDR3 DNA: TGTGCCAGCAGCTTAGCGAACAGGGGTGAGCAGTTCTTC
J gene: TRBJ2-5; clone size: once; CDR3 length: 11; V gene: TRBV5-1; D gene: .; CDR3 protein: CASSFLETQYF; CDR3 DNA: TGCGCCAGCAGCTTTTTGGAGACCCAGTACTTC
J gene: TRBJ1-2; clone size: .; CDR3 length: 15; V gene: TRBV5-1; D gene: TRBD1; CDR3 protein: CASSPLQGSDYGYTF; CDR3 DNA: TGCGCCAGCAGCCCTTTACAGGGGAGCGACTATGGCTACACCTTC
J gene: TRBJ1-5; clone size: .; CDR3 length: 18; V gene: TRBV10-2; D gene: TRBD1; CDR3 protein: CASSEPKGSTGVFRPQHF; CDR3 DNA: TGCGCCAGCAGTGAGCCTAAAGGTTCGACAGGGGTGTTTCGGCCCCAGCATTTT
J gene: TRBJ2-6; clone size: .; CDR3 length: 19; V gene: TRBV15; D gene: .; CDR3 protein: CATSRDLQGGLSGANVLTF; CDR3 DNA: TGTGCCACCAGCAGAGATTTACAGGGAGGCCTCTCTGGGGCCAACGTCCTGACTTTC
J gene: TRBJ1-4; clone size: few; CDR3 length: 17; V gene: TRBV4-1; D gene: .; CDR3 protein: CASSQPGRGSRNEKLFF; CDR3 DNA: TGCGCCAGCAGCCAACCTGGTAGGGGCAGTCGTAATGAAAAACTGTTTTTT
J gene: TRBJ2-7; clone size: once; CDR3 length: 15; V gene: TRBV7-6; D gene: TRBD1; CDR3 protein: CASSLGDRVRVEQYF; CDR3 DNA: TGTGCCAGCAGCTTAGGAGACAGGGTCCGGGTCGAGCAGTACTTC
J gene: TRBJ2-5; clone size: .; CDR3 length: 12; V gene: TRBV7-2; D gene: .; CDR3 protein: CASSLIGETQYF; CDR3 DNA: TGTGCCAGCAGCTTAATAGGAGAGACCCAGTACTTC
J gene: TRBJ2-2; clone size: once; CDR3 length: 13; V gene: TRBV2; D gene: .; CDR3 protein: CASTRTATGELFF; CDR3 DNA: TGTGCCAGCACCAGGACAGCAACCGGGGAGCTGTTTTTT
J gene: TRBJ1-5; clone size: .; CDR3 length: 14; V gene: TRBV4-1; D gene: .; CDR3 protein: CASSPFPPGQPQHF; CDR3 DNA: TGCGCCAGCAGCCCGTTCCCGCCAGGGCAGCCCCAGCATTTT
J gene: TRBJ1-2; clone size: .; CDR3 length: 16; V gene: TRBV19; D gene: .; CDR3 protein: CASSIDGTTNSYGYTF; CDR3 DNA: TGTGCCAGTAGTATAGATGGGACAACTAATAGCTATGGCTACACCTTC
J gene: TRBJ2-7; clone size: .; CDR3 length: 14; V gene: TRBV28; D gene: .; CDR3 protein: CASSLRQGSYEQYF; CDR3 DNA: TGTGCCAGCAGTTTACGGCAGGGGTCCTACGAGCAGTACTTC
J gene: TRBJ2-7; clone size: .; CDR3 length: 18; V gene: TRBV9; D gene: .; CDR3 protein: CASSVGVKRESGAYEQYF; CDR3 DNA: TGTGCCAGCAGCGTGGGGGTTAAACGGGAGTCGGGGGCCTACGAGCAGTACTTC
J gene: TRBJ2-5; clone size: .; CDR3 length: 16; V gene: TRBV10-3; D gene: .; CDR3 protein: CAISESKVGGAETQYF; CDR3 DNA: TGTGCCATCAGTGAGTCGAAGGTTGGGGGGGCGGAGACCCAGTACTTC
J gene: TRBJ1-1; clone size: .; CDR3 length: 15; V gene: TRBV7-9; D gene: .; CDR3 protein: CASSFIRGPGTEAFF; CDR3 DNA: TGTGCCAGCAGCTTTATCAGGGGTCCGGGCACTGAAGCTTTCTTT
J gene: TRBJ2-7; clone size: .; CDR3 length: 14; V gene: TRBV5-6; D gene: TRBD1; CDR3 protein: CASSYRDRGIEQYF; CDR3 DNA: TGTGCCAGCAGCTACCGGGACAGGGGGATTGAGCAGTACTTC
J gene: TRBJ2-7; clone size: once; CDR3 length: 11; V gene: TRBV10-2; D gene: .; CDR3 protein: CASTDLYEQYF; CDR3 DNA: TGCGCCAGCACCGACCTCTACGAGCAGTACTTC
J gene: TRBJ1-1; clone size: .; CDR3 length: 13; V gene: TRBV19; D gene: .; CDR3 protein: CASSTGTRDLAFF; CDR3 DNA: TGTGCCAGTAGTACCGGGACACGGGATTTGGCTTTCTTT
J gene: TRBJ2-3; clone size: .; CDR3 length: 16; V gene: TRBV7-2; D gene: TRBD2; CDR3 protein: CASSFLAGGAPDTQYF; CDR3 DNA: TGTGCCAGCAGCTTTTTAGCGGGGGGCGCCCCAGATACGCAGTATTTT
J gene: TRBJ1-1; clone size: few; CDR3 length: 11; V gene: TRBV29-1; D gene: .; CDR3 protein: CSLTPNTEAFF; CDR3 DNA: TGCAGCTTAACTCCGAACACTGAAGCTTTCTTT
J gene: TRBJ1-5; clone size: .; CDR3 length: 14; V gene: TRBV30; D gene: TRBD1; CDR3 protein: CAWNGGQGNQPQHF; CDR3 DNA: TGTGCCTGGAACGGAGGACAGGGCAATCAGCCCCAGCATTTT
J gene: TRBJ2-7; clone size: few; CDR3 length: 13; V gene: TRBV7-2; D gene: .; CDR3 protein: CASSFGTNYEQYF; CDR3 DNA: TGTGCCAGCAGCTTTGGGACCAACTACGAGCAGTACTTC
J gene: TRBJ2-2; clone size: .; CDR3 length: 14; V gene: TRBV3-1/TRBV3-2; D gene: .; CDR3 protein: CASSQVLGTGELFF; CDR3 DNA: TGTGCCAGCAGCCAAGTTCTCGGCACCGGGGAGCTGTTTTTT
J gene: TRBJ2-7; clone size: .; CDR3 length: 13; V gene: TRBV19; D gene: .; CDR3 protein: CASSSARSYEQYF; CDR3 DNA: TGTGCCAGTAGTTCCGCCAGATCCTACGAGCAGTACTTC
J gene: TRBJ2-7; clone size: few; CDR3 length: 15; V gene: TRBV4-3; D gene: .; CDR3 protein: CASSQGPDSSYEQYF; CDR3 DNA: TGCGCCAGCAGCCAAGGACCGGACAGCTCCTACGAGCAGTACTTC
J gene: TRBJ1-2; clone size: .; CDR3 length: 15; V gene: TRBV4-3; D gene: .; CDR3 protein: CASSPFLDGNYGYTF; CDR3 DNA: TGCGCCAGCAGCCCCTTCTTGGACGGTAACTATGGCTACACCTTC
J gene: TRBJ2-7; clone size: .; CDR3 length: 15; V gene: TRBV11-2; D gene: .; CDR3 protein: CASSLSLDRGYEQYF; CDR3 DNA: TGTGCCAGCAGCTTATCTTTAGACAGAGGCTACGAGCAGTACTTC
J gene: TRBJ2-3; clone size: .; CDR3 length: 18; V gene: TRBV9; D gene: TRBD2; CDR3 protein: CASSVVPAGTSGQDTQYF; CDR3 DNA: TGTGCCAGCAGCGTAGTACCGGCCGGGACTAGCGGGCAAGATACGCAGTATTTT
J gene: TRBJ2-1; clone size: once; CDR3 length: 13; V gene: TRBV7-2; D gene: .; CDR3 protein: CASRPPAGFLQFF; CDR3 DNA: TGTGCCAGCAGACCGCCGGCAGGGTTTCTGCAGTTCTTC
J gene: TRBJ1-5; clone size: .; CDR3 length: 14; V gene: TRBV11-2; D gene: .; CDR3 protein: CASSLDSGGQPQHF; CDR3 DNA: TGTGCCAGCAGCCTGGACTCGGGAGGGCAGCCCCAGCATTTT
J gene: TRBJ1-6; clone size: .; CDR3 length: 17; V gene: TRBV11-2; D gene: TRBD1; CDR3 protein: CASSRTGTGGRNSPLHF; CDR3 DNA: TGTGCCAGCAGTCGTACCGGGACAGGGGGTAGAAATTCACCCCTCCACTTT